This entry lists 31 T cell receptor beta chains sequenced from one sample in a study of cytomegalovirus exposure and HLA in healthy donors (TCRdb year 2017). Preparation of the library involved the immunoSEQ multiplex PCR assay. A mixture of 60 forward primers for TCR Vbeta segments and 13 reverse primers for TCR Jbeta segments was used in the multiplex PCR. The clones in this table, taken by TCRdb from immuneACCESS, are in-frame only. Not every clone is retained; where verified, under half of the shortfall comes from an unresolved V gene, and the cause of the rest is unknown. The sample table records about 140,000 clones; 70% to 90% of these occur just once. The ten largest clones add up to 1.5% of the sample. What was sequenced was PBMCs. These receptors originate from a man in his forties or fifties in good health and CMV-seronegative.

The V and J genes are TRBV30 and TRBJ1-2, with D perhaps TRBD1 (6 bases). The CDR3 contains 13 residues. V was pared by 5 bases and J by 4 bases, with 14 bases between. The germline gives CDR1 GTSNPN, CDR2 SVGIG (reference sequence). CDR3: CAWGPQGLYGYTF. For the CDR3, the DNA is TGTGCCTGGGGACCCCAGGGGCTCTATGGCTACACCTTC.

The chain recombines TRBV6-1 with TRBJ1-6; D gene uncertain. The CDR3 runs 15 residues. Trimming removed 7 bases from V and 0 bases from J, with 10 bases in between. The V gene's germline CDR1 is MNHNS and CDR2 SASEGT. As DNA, the CDR3 is TGTGCCAGCACCGAGCAGGACTCCTATAATTCACCCCTCCACTTT. It specifies CASTEQDSYNSPLHF.

This clone was counted once. V usage is TRBV27 and J usage is TRBJ2-7, with D perhaps matching TRBD1 (5 bases). The CDR3 extends over 15 amino acids. CDR1 MNHEY and CDR2 SMNVEV come from the germline V gene (reference sequence). Trimming took off 2 bases at V and 1 base at J, with 12 bases between the two ends. Here the CDR3 DNA reads TGTGCCAGCAGTTTAGCAGGGATCGAGTCCTACGAGCAGTACTTC. Translation gives CASSLAGIESYEQYF.

This chain connects TRBV15 to TRBJ1-4; the D is unclear. The CDR3 length is 17 residues. Per germline, CDR1 LNHNV and CDR2 YYDKDF (reference sequence). The V and J ends lost 0 bases and 7 bases respectively, with 18 bases between them. The CDR3 region is CATSRDIGWAVGEKLFF. CDR3 DNA sequence: TGTGCCACCAGCAGAGATATCGGCTGGGCCGTAGGTGAAAAACTGTTTTTT.

This chain connects TRBV6-6 to TRBJ1-1; 8 bases are a match to TRBD1. CDR3 length: 15 amino acids. CDR1 MNHNY and CDR2 SVGAGI come from the germline V gene (reference sequence). V dropped 5 bases and J dropped 5; count of bases not matched to a gene: 10. CDR3 protein: CASSKESQGGTEAFF. The CDR3 DNA is TGTGCCAGCAGTAAAGAGTCACAGGGGGGTACTGAAGCTTTCTTT.

The chain uses TRBV7-9 and TRBJ1-2; 10 bases are shared with TRBD1. The CDR3 spans 15 residues. V gave up 4 bases and J gave up 9 bases; unmatched junction bases: 11. The germline V gene encodes CDR1 SEHNR and CDR2 FQNEAQ (reference sequence). The DNA for the CDR3 is TGTGCCAGCAGCTCCCTCGACAGGGGGCTAAGTAGCTACACCTTC. Amino acid sequence: CASSSLDRGLSSYTF. Combining the CDR3 with reference TRBV7-9 and TRBJ1-2 gives the whole variable domain DTGVSQNPRHKITKRGQNVTFRCDPISEHNRLYWYRQTLGQGPEFLTYFQNEAQLEKSRLLSDRFSAERPKGSFSTLEIQRTEQGDSAMYLCASSSLDRGLSSYTFGSGTRLTVV.

V and J are TRBV2 and TRBJ2-3, with 8 positions matching TRBD1. The CDR3 extends over 15 amino acids. V was clipped by 4 bases and J by 3 bases; unmatched bases: 6. Germline CDR1 SNHLY, CDR2 FYNNEI. The CDR3 here is CASSGGQVVTDTQYF. CDR3 nucleotide sequence: TGTGCCAGCAGTGGGGGACAGGTTGTGACAGATACGCAGTATTTT.

This rearrangement joins TRBV13 to TRBJ1-2; the D is unclear. The CDR3 runs 13 residues. The germline gives CDR1 PRHDT, CDR2 FYEKMQ (reference sequence). Between the trimmed V and J ends, which lost 3 bases and 7 bases, there was a span of 12 bases. The CDR3 region has the DNA TGTGCCAGCAGCTTCCGGGAGCAAGGTGGCTACACCTTC. Its translation: CASSFREQGGYTF.

The chain links TRBV5-6 to TRBJ2-7; no clear D gene. Germline-derived CDR1 and CDR2 are SGHDT and YYEEEE. The CDR3 contains 12 residues. V dropped 2 bases and J dropped 3 bases, with 6 bases sitting between them. This CDR3 reads CASSFADYEQYF. CDR3 in DNA: TGTGCCAGCAGCTTCGCAGACTACGAGCAGTACTTC.

The chain uses TRBV19 and TRBJ2-5; TRBD1 agrees at 9 bases. The V gene end was trimmed by 2 bases and the J gene end by 4 bases; junction bases not matched to a gene: 2. CDR1 is LNHDA, CDR2 SQIVND, per germline (reference sequence). The CDR3 consists of 14 residues. The CDR3 DNA follows: TGTGCCAGTAGTATAAACAGGGGGCCAGAGACCCAGTACTTC. Translation: CASSINRGPETQYF.

This chain joins TRBV7-8 and TRBJ2-7; 7 bases fit TRBD1. Germline values: CDR1 SGHVS, CDR2 FQNEAQ. V lost 4 bases, J lost 0 bases, and 3 bases stayed unmatched. The CDR3 sequence is 14 residues long. CDR3 loop: CASSSDRDSYEQYF. The CDR3 DNA sequence: TGTGCCAGCAGCTCCGACAGGGACTCCTACGAGCAGTACTTC.

The chain links TRBV7-3 to TRBJ2-5, with 7 bases matching TRBD1. The V gene end was trimmed by 5 bases and the J gene end by 5 bases; junction bases not matched to a gene: 5. The germline V gene encodes CDR1 SGHTA and CDR2 FQGTGA. The CDR3 spans 13 residues. This CDR3 reads CASSVQGWETQYF. DNA for the CDR3: TGTGCCAGCAGCGTACAGGGGTGGGAGACCCAGTACTTC.

The rearrangement links TRBV4-1 to TRBJ1-4, with D possibly matching TRBD1 (5 bases). Germline values: CDR1 MGHRA, CDR2 YSYEKL. Deletions cut 0 bases from V and 1 base from J, with 12 bases between. The CDR3 runs 17 residues. As DNA, the CDR3 is TGCGCCAGCAGCCAAGAAGGCGCAGGGTTAACTAATGAAAAACTGTTTTTT. Translated, it gives CASSQEGAGLTNEKLFF.

The J gene is TRBJ2-7, the V gene TRBV2, with 9 positions matching TRBD2. This CDR3 is built from 15 residues. V shed 6 bases, J shed 2 bases, and the junction held 8 bases outside the gene matches. CDR1 SNHLY and CDR2 FYNNEI come from the germline V gene. The CDR3 sequence: CASRGNPSGAYEQYF. The CDR3 DNA reads TGTGCCAGCAGGGGTAATCCTAGCGGGGCCTACGAGCAGTACTTC.

This chain connects TRBV7-2 to TRBJ2-3; D not resolved. CDR3 length: 12 residues. Trimming cost V 4 bases and J 2 bases, with 4 bases left between them. The V gene's germline CDR1 is SGHTA and CDR2 FQGNSA. CDR3 amino acids: CASSSYTDTQYF. DNA for the CDR3: TGTGCCAGCAGCTCGTACACAGATACGCAGTATTTT. Full variable domain (remainder filled in from reference TRBV7-2 and TRBJ2-3): GAGVSQSPSNKVTEKGKDVELRCDPISGHTALYWYRQSLGQGLEFLIYFQGNSAPDKSGLPSDRFSAERTGGSVSTLTIQRTQQEDSAVYLCASSSYTDTQYFGPGTRLTVL.

The rearrangement joins TRBV6-5 to TRBJ2-2, with 9 bases that match TRBD2. V lost 6 bases to trimming and J lost 5 bases; unmatched junction nucleotides: 7. This CDR3 is built from 15 residues. CDR1 and CDR2 from the germline V gene are MNHEY and SVGAGI. The chain's CDR3 is CASRTSGGETGELFF. The CDR3 nucleotides read TGTGCCAGCAGGACTAGCGGAGGAGAGACCGGGGAGCTGTTTTTT.

The chain links TRBV4-3 to TRBJ2-1; tentative D call: TRBD1 (5 bases). The CDR3 runs to 15 residues. The ends were cut back, 1 base at V and 7 bases at J, with 14 bases in the middle. CDR1 and CDR2 (germline): LGHNA, YSLEER. In DNA, the CDR3 is TGCGCCAGCAGCCAAGCATCAGGGTTCGGGAATGAGCAGTTCTTC. Protein: CASSQASGFGNEQFF.

This clone was detected once. The chain employs TRBV11-3 and TRBJ2-1; tentatively, D is TRBD2 (7 bases). Germline-derived CDR1 and CDR2 are SGHNT and YENEEA. The CDR3 totals 16 residues. Between the trimmed V and J ends, which lost 1 base and 0 bases, there was a span of 10 bases. CDR3 sequence reads: CASSLGGGGSYNEQFF. CDR3 nucleotide sequence: TGTGCCAGCAGCTTAGGGGGGGGCGGCTCCTACAATGAGCAGTTCTTC.

The chain is built from TRBV4-3 and TRBJ1-1; D gene ambiguous. CDR1 and CDR2 (germline): LGHNA, YSLEER. V was cut by 0 bases and J by 5 bases, with 7 bases left in between. CDR3 length: 13 residues. The CDR3 DNA reads as TGCGCCAGCAGCCAAGATCGGTGGACTGAAGCTTTCTTT. It encodes CASSQDRWTEAFF.

The chain combines TRBV28 with TRBJ2-1, with TRBD2 matching over 9 bases. The junction had 13 bases not matched to a gene; V was cut back by 1 base and J by 9 bases. Per germline, CDR1 MDHEN and CDR2 SYDVKM. CDR3 size: 17 residues. CDR3 bases: TGTGCCAGCAGTTTATCGGCGGGGGGGAGGAGGGGGCCTGAGCAGTTCTTC. Amino acids: CASSLSAGGRRGPEQFF.

The count of this clone is one. Germline and junction disagree at one end, which may indicate a read error. The V gene is TRBV2, the J gene TRBJ2-1, with D possibly TRBD2 on 7 matching bases. CDR1 SNHLY and CDR2 FYNNEI come from the germline V gene. The CDR3 sequence is 16 residues long. CDR3 coding DNA: TGTACCAGCACCGACTTAGGGGGGGGGCGCTACAATGAGCAGTTCTTC. Translating it yields CTSTDLGGGRYNEQFF.

The sample holds one count of this clone. The J gene is TRBJ2-1, the V gene TRBV6-6, with 9 positions matching TRBD1. CDR1 is MNHNY and CDR2 is SVGAGI in the germline V gene (reference sequence). The CDR3 has 16 amino acids. V trimming: 5 bases; J trimming: 8 bases; junction bases outside the gene matches: 13. The CDR3, as DNA: TGTGCCAGCAGTATCGGGACAGGGTTGGTCGTTGATGAGCAGTTCTTC. Its protein is CASSIGTGLVVDEQFF.

The chain links TRBV5-4 to TRBJ2-5, with a weak D call TRBD1 (5 bases). Germline values: CDR1 SGHNT, CDR2 YYREEE (reference sequence). V was cut by 0 bases and J by 2 bases, with 5 bases left in between. The CDR3 extends over 13 amino acids. The CDR3: CASSLGQQETQYF. The DNA for the CDR3 is TGTGCCAGCAGCTTGGGACAGCAAGAGACCCAGTACTTC. The variable domain in full, completed from reference TRBV5-4 and TRBJ2-5, reads ETGVTQSPTHLIKTRGQQVTLRCSSQSGHNTVSWYQQALGQGPQFIFQYYREEENGRGNFPPRFSGLQFPNYSSELNVNALELDDSALYLCASSLGQQETQYFGPGTRLLVL.

This chain links TRBV4-1 with TRBJ2-1, with D tentatively TRBD2 (6 bases). Trimming shortened V by 1 base and J by 6 bases, and 16 bases separated the two germline ends. Germline V CDR1 and CDR2: MGHRA, YSYEKL. This CDR3 comprises 16 residues. This chain's CDR3 is CASSQVPGSAGNEQFF. CDR3 sequence (DNA): TGCGCCAGCAGCCAAGTCCCCGGGAGCGCTGGCAATGAGCAGTTCTTC.

V and J are TRBV9 and TRBJ2-3, with TRBD2 identical over 10 bases. Trimming took 1 base from V and 2 from J; bases not matched to a gene: 7. Per germline, CDR1 SGDLS and CDR2 YYNGEE. This CDR3 is 17 amino acids long. The CDR3 coding sequence is TGTGCCAGCAGCGTACCTACTAGCGGGGCCTACACAGATACGCAGTATTTT. Translating it yields CASSVPTSGAYTDTQYF.

V and J are TRBV29-1 and TRBJ1-4; 9 bases agree with TRBD1. Trimming cost V 6 bases and J 4 bases; bases outside gene matches: 3. Looked up from germline, CDR1 is SQVTM and CDR2 is ANQGSEA. CDR3 length equals 13 residues. DNA for the CDR3: TGCAGCGTCTTGGACAGGGGTAATGAAAAACTGTTTTTT. Translating it yields CSVLDRGNEKLFF. Drawing the rest from reference TRBV29-1 and TRBJ1-4, the complete variable domain is SAVISQKPSRDICQRGTSLTIQCQVDSQVTMMFWYRQQPGQSLTLIATANQGSEATYESGFVIDKFPISRPNLTFSTLTVSNMSPEDSSIYLCSVLDRGNEKLFFGSGTQLSVL.

The chain carries TRBV6-5 and TRBJ1-6; the D gene is possibly TRBD1 (5 bases). The CDR3 totals 12 residues. CDR1 and CDR2 from the germline V gene are MNHEY and SVGAGI. V gave up 9 bases and J gave up 8 bases, with 11 bases separating them. CDR3 loop: CASARGDSPLHF. CDR3 in DNA: TGTGCCAGTGCTCGGGGGGATTCACCCCTCCACTTT.

The chain employs TRBV5-4 and TRBJ2-7; D might be TRBD1 (5 bases). Germline loops: CDR1 SGHNT, CDR2 YYREEE (reference sequence). Between the trimmed V and J ends, which lost 0 bases and 3 bases, there was a span of 7 bases. The CDR3 is 13 residues long. The CDR3 sequence is CASSLGQNYEQYF. CDR3 nucleotides: TGTGCCAGCAGCTTGGGACAGAACTACGAGCAGTACTTC.

V usage is TRBV6-5 and J usage is TRBJ1-5; 7 bases match TRBD1. The V gene's germline CDR1 is MNHEY and CDR2 SVGAGI. The CDR3 sequence is 14 residues long. Trimming cost V 10 bases and J 4 bases; bases outside gene matches: 10. CDR3 coding DNA: TGTGCCACCAGAGGGACAGCTGCTAATCAGCCCCAGCATTTT. Its protein product is CATRGTAANQPQHF.

The chain recombines TRBV6-5 with TRBJ1-4; D gene uncertain. V was clipped by 0 bases and J by 0 bases, with 8 bases between them. The CDR3 is 16 residues long. Germline V lookup: CDR1 MNHEY, CDR2 SVGAGI. The CDR3: CASSYSAISTNEKLFF. In DNA, the CDR3 is TGTGCCAGCAGTTACTCGGCCATTTCAACTAATGAAAAACTGTTTTTT.

The CDR3 nucleotides read TGTGCCAGCAGCTTCAGACAGACTTCAACTAATGAAAAACTGTTTTTT. Translating gives CASSFRQTSTNEKLFF. The V gene is TRBV7-9, the J gene TRBJ1-4, with D perhaps TRBD1 (5 bases). The CDR3 runs to 16 residues. V lost 3 bases to trimming and J lost 0 bases, with 11 bases between them. Germline loops: CDR1 SEHNR, CDR2 FQNEAQ (reference sequence). The full variable domain, completed using reference TRBV7-9 and TRBJ1-4, is DTGVSQNPRHKITKRGQNVTFRCDPISEHNRLYWYRQTLGQGPEFLTYFQNEAQLEKSRLLSDRFSAERPKGSFSTLEIQRTEQGDSAMYLCASSFRQTSTNEKLFFGSGTQLSVL.